This TCR beta chain comes out of a study of OX40 agonist ivuxolimab in advanced cancers. This clone was counted a few times. Its antigen is as yet unknown. V lost 7 bases, J lost 5 bases, and 11 bases lay in between. The CDR3 loop spans 13 amino acids. Germline V gene lookup returns CDR1 ENHRY and CDR2 SYGVKD. Broader study findings: Nonresponders, in some cases, also had low normalized T-cell clonal expansion. Partial responders treated at 0.1-3.0 mg/kg exhibited clonal expansion among the lowest measured. Doses of 0.1 to 3.0 mg/kg were accompanied by clonal expansion of CD4+ and CD8+ blood T cells by week 6.

The method was immunoSEQ multiplex PCR; TCRdb's version includes in-frame clones alone and lacks a portion of them. Among some 60,000 clones listed, approximately 86% were seen once. The gene calls are TRBV10-3 and TRBJ1-4; a possible D gene is TRBD1 (6 bases). Specimen: CD4+ or CD8+ T cells sorted from blood, collected in a trial of the OX40 agonist ivuxolimab. This TCR was sampled from an adult with an advanced solid tumor such as melanoma, head and neck, liver or kidney cancer. The chain's CDR3 is CAITGALNEKLFF. The CDR3 DNA follows: TGTGCCATCACGGGGGCCCTAAATGAAAAACTGTTTTTT.